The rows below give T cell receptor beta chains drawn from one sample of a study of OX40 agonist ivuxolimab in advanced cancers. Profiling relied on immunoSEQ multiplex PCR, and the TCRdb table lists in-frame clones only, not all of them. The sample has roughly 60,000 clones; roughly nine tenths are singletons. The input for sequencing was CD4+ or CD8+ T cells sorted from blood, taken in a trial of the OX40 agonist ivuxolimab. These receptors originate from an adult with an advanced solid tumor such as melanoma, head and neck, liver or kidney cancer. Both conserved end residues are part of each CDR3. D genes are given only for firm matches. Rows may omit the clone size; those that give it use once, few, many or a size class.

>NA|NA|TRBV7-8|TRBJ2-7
CASSPRDVVYEQYF
TGTGCCAGCAGCCCCCGGGACGTGGTCTACGAGCAGTACTTC
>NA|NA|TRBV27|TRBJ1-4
CASSPEPPRAEKLFF
TGTGCCAGCAGTCCAGAGCCTCCCCGAGCTGAAAAACTGTTTTTT
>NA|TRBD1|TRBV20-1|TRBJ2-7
CSAGQGSEQYF
TGCAGTGCTGGACAGGGGAGCGAGCAGTACTTC
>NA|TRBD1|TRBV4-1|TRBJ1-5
CASSQSGQGVGNQPQHF
TGCGCCAGCAGCCAGTCCGGACAGGGGGTGGGCAATCAGCCCCAGCATTTT
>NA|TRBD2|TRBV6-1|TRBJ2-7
CASRKTSDPSGEQYF
TGTGCCAGCAGGAAGACTAGCGACCCCTCGGGCGAGCAGTACTTC
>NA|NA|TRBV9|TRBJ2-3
CASSVGASRGTDTQYF
TGTGCCAGCAGCGTAGGGGCGTCTAGAGGTACAGATACGCAGTATTTT
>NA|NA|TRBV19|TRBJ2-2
CASSMAGAAELFF
TGTGCCAGTAGTATGGCAGGCGCCGCTGAGCTGTTTTTT
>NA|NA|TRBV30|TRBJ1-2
CAWSSGLGHYGYTF
TGTGCCTGGAGTTCCGGCCTTGGGCACTATGGCTACACCTTC
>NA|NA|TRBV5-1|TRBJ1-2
CASSRTESYGYTF
TGCGCCAGCAGCCGGACTGAGTCGTATGGCTACACCTTC
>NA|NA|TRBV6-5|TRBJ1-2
CASSGGSRKTYGYTF
TGTGCCAGCAGCGGGGGGAGCCGTAAAACCTATGGCTACACCTTC
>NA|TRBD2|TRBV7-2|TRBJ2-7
CASSPGTSLYF
TGTGCCAGCAGCCCCGGGACTAGCCTATACTTC
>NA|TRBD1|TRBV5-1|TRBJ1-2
CASSLGGGSYGYTF
TGCGCCAGCAGCTTGGGAGGGGGCAGCTATGGCTACACCTTC
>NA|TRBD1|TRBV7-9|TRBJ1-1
CASSPGGTGRLTEAFF
TGTGCCAGCAGCCCCGGGGGGACAGGGAGGTTGACTGAAGCTTTCTTT
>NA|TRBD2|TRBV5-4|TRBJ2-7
CASSFQAGGTYEQYF
TGTGCCAGCAGCTTCCAAGCGGGAGGGACCTACGAGCAGTACTTC
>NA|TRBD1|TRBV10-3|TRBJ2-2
CAIRKDRAAGELFF
TGTGCCATCAGGAAGGACAGGGCAGCCGGGGAGCTGTTTTTT
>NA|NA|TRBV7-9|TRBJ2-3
CASSLAVGRDTQYF
TGTGCCAGCAGCTTAGCAGTCGGGCGGGATACGCAGTATTTT
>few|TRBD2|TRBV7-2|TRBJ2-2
CASSLLRETGELFF
TGTGCCAGCAGCTTATTGCGGGAGACCGGGGAGCTGTTTTTT
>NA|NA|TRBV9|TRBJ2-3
CASSEATSTDTQYF
TGTGCCAGCAGCGAGGCTACGAGCACAGATACGCAGTATTTT
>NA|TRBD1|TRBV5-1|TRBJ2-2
CASSLADRVGTGELFF
TGCGCCAGCAGCTTGGCGGACAGGGTGGGAACCGGGGAGCTGTTTTTT
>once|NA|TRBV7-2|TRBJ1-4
CASSLDPAINEKLFF
TGTGCCAGCAGCTTAGATCCCGCGATTAATGAAAAACTGTTTTTT
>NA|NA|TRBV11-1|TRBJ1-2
CASSLAQQVSGYTF
TGTGCCAGCAGCTTAGCCCAGCAGGTTTCCGGCTACACCTTC
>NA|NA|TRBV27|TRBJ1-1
CASGKNTEAFF
TGTGCCAGCGGAAAGAACACTGAAGCTTTCTTT
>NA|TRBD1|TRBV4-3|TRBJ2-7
CASLPGQGAYEQYF
TGCGCCAGTCTTCCGGGACAGGGGGCTTACGAGCAGTACTTC
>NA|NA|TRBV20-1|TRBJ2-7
CTGLILGEQYF
TGCACAGGACTTATCCTCGGCGAGCAGTACTTC
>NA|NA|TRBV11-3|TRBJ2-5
CASSLGTEGTQYF
TGTGCCAGCAGCTTAGGGACGGAAGGGACCCAGTACTTC
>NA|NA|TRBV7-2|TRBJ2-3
CASSLASFEGTQYF
TGTGCCAGCAGCTTAGCCAGCTTCGAGGGTACGCAGTATTTT
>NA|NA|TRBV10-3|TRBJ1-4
CAISEGGGREKLFF
TGTGCCATCAGCGAAGGGGGAGGTAGGGAAAAACTGTTTTTT
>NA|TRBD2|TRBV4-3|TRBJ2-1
CASSPRLAGLYNEQFF
TGCGCCAGCAGCCCCCGACTAGCGGGACTTTACAATGAGCAGTTCTTC
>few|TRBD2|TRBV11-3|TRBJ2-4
CASSSSPPSGSSRDIQYF
TGTGCCAGCAGCTCCTCTCCCCCTAGCGGGAGCTCAAGGGACATTCAGTACTTC
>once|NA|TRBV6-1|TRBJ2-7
CASSEARSRQQKYF
TGTGCCAGCAGTGAAGCTAGATCCCGGCAGCAGAAGTACTTC
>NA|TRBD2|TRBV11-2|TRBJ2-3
CASTFSGRVTDTQYF
TGTGCCAGCACCTTTAGCGGGAGGGTCACAGATACGCAGTATTTT
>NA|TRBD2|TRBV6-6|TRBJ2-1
CASSGRLATYNEQFF
TGTGCCAGCAGTGGAAGACTAGCGACCTACAATGAGCAGTTCTTC
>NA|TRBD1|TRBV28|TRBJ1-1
CASSRSTGGRTEAFF
TGTGCCAGCAGTCGATCAACAGGGGGCAGGACTGAAGCTTTCTTT
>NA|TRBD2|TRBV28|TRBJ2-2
CASNRAGGPGTGELFF
TGTGCCAGCAACAGAGCGGGAGGGCCGGGAACCGGGGAGCTGTTTTTT
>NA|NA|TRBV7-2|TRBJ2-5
CASSHKGRPQETQYF
TGTGCCAGCAGCCATAAAGGGCGGCCCCAAGAGACCCAGTACTTC
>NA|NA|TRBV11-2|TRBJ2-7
CASSLEGGREQYF
TGTGCCAGCAGCTTAGAAGGGGGGCGCGAGCAGTACTTC
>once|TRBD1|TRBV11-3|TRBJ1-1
CASSPPGQGVFTEAFF
TGTGCCAGCAGCCCTCCGGGACAGGGGGTTTTCACTGAAGCTTTCTTT
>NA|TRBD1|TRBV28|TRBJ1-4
CASSLGQGGEKLFF
TGTGCCAGCAGTTTAGGGCAGGGGGGAGAAAAACTGTTTTTT
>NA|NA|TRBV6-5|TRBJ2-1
CASSGVSGGDNEQFF
TGTGCCAGCAGTGGGGTCAGCGGTGGGGACAATGAGCAGTTCTTC
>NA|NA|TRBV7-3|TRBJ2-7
CASSPDYSSYEQYF
TGTGCCAGCAGCCCGGACTATAGCTCCTACGAGCAGTACTTC
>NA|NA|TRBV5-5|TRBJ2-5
CASSLGSVQETQYF
TGTGCCAGCAGCTTAGGGTCAGTACAAGAGACCCAGTACTTC
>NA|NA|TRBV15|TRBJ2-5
CATSSAGVQETQYF
TGTGCCACCAGCAGTGCAGGTGTCCAAGAGACCCAGTACTTC
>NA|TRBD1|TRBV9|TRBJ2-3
CASSTRQGSTDTQYF
TGTGCCAGCAGCACCCGACAGGGGAGCACAGATACGCAGTATTTT
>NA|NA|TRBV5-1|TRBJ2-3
CASSSTRSSTDTQYF
TGCGCCAGCAGCTCTACTCGGTCAAGCACAGATACGCAGTATTTT
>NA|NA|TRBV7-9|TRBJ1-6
CASSSQHRNSPLHF
TGTGCCAGCAGCTCCCAACACAGGAATTCACCCCTCCACTTT
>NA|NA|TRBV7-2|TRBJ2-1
CASSSNRWRNNEQFF
TGTGCCAGCAGCTCAAATCGATGGAGGAACAATGAGCAGTTCTTC
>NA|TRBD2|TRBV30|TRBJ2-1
CAWTSGYNEQFF
TGTGCCTGGACTAGCGGGTACAATGAGCAGTTCTTC
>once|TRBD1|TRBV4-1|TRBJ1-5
CASSQRQGAEYSNQPQHF
TGCGCCAGCAGCCAGCGACAGGGGGCAGAGTATAGCAATCAGCCCCAGCATTTT
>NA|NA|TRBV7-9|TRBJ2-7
CASSLALQAYEQYF
TGTGCCAGCAGCTTAGCATTACAGGCTTACGAGCAGTACTTC
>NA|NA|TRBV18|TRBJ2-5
CATSGGGETQYF
TGTGCCACATCCGGTGGGGGCGAGACCCAGTACTTC
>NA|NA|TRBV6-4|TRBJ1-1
CASSDWGTHTWNTEAFF
TGTGCCAGCAGTGACTGGGGGACCCACACTTGGAACACTGAAGCTTTCTTT
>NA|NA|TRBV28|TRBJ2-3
CASSLGGFTDTQYF
TGTGCCAGCAGTTTAGGAGGATTCACAGATACGCAGTATTTT
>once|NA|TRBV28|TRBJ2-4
CASSRPGSAKNIQYF
TGTGCCAGCAGTCGGCCCGGGAGTGCAAAAAACATTCAGTACTTC